This TCR beta chain was sequenced for a study of response to subunit inactivated influenza vaccine. Notes on the study in general: A suggestion made by the authors is that each seasonal influenza vaccination recruits few new T cells.

As to this clonotype: Its antigen remains unidentified.

Using its own MiXCR run on the RT-PCR reads, TCRdb lists one record per CDR3 protein. The data contain some 300,000 distinct CDR3 sequences, 22% of them singletons. This CDR3 is 17 amino acids long. V usage is TRBV21-1 and J usage is TRBJ2-3; the D segment call TRBD2 is taken from the table without a DNA check. TRBV21-1 is a listed pseudogene. The sequences come from PBMCs from blood, collected about 20 months after vaccination. The TCR sequence derives from a man between 50 and 75 years old who received an inactivated influenza vaccine. The CDR3 reads CASSKGELAGGTDTQYF. The CDR3 nucleotides read TGTGCCAGCAGCAAAGGGGAGTTAGCGGGAGGCACAGATACGCAGTATTTT.